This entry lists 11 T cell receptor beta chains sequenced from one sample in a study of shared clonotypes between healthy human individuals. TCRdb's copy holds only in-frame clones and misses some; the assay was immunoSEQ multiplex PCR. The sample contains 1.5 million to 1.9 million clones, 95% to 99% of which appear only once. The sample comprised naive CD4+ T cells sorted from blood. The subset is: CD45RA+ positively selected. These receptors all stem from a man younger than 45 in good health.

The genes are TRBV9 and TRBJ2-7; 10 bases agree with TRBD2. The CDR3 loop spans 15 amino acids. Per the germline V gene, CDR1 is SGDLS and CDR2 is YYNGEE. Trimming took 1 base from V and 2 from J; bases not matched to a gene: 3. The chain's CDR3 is CASSVSAGGPYEQYF. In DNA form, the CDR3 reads TGTGCCAGCAGCGTATCAGCGGGAGGGCCCTACGAGCAGTACTTC.

The CDR3 region has the DNA TGTGCCAGCAGCTCCGCCGGGTGGCAGTACTTC. Translation: CASSSAGWQYF. The chain links TRBV7-9 to TRBJ2-7; D call uncertain. The ends were cut back, 4 bases at V and 9 bases at J, with 10 bases in the middle. Per the germline V gene, CDR1 is SEHNR and CDR2 is FQNEAQ (reference sequence). This CDR3 has 11 amino acids. The entire variable domain, with the rest obtained from reference TRBV7-9 and TRBJ2-7, is as follows: DTGVSQNPRHKITKRGQNVTFRCDPISEHNRLYWYRQTLGQGPEFLTYFQNEAQLEKSRLLSDRFSAERPKGSFSTLEIQRTEQGDSAMYLCASSSAGWQYFGPGTRLTVT.

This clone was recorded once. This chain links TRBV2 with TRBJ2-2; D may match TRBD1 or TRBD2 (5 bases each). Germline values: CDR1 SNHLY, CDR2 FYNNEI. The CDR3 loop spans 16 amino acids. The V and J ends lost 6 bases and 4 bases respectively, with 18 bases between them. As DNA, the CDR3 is TGTGCCAGCAGCCCAAGAGGGTTGAGGGGCACCGGGGAGCTGTTTTTT. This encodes CASSPRGLRGTGELFF.

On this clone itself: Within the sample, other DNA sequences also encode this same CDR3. CDR3: CASSLVPSGSYEQYF. In DNA, the CDR3 is TGTGCCAGCAGTTTAGTCCCTAGCGGCTCCTACGAGCAGTACTTC. The chain combines TRBV28 with TRBJ2-7; 7 bases agree with TRBD2. The germline V gene has CDR1 MDHEN and CDR2 SYDVKM. Unmatched junction bases numbered 4, after V lost 2 bases and J lost 0 bases. The CDR3 has 15 amino acids.

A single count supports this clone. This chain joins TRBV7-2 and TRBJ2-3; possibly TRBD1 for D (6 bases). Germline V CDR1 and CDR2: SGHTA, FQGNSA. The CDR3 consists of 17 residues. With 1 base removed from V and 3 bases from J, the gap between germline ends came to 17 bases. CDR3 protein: CASSLVYKIGQTDTQYF. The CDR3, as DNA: TGTGCCAGCAGCTTAGTGTATAAGATTGGACAGACAGATACGCAGTATTTT. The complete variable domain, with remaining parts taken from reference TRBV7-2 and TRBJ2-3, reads GAGVSQSPSNKVTEKGKDVELRCDPISGHTALYWYRQSLGQGLEFLIYFQGNSAPDKSGLPSDRFSAERTGGSVSTLTIQRTQQEDSAVYLCASSLVYKIGQTDTQYFGPGTRLTVL.

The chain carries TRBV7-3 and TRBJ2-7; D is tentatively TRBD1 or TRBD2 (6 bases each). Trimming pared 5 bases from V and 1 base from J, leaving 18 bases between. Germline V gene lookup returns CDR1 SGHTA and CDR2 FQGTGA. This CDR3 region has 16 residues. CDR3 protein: CASSPDGGSGSYEQYF. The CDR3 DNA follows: TGTGCCAGCAGCCCCGACGGGGGCTCGGGGTCCTACGAGCAGTACTTC. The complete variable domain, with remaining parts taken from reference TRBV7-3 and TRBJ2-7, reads GAGVSQTPSNKVTEKGKYVELRCDPISGHTALYWYRQSLGQGPEFLIYFQGTGAADDSGLPNDRFFAVRPEGSVSTLKIQRTERGDSAVYLCASSPDGGSGSYEQYFGPGTRLTVT.

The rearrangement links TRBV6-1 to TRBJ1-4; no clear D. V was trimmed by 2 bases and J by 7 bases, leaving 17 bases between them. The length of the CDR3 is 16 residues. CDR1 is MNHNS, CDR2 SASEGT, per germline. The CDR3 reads CASSESKSLAVEKLFF. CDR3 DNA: TGTGCCAGCAGTGAATCCAAAAGCCTAGCGGTTGAAAAACTGTTTTTT.

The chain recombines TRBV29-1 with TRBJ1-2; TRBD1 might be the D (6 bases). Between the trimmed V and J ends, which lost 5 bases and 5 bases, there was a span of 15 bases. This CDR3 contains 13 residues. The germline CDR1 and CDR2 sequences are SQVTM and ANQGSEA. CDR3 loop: CSVKQGMGYGYTF. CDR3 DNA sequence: TGCAGCGTTAAACAGGGTATGGGATATGGCTACACCTTC.

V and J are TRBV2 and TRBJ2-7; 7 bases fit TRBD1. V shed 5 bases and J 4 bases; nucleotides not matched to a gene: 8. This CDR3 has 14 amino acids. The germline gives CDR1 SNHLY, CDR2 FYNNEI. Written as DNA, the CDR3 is TGTGCCAGCAGTAGACAGGGTATTATGTACGAGCAGTACTTC. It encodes CASSRQGIMYEQYF.

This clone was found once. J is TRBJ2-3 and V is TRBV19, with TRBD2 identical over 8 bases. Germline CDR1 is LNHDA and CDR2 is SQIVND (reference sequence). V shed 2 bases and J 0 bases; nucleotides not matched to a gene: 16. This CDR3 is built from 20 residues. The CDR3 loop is CASSIRGGTSGLSSTDTQYF. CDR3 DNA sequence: TGTGCCAGTAGTATAAGGGGGGGAACTAGCGGCCTATCAAGCACAGATACGCAGTATTTT.

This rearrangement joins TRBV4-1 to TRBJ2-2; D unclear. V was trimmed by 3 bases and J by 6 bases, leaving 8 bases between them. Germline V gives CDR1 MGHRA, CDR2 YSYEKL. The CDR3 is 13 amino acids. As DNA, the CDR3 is TGCGCCAGCAGCCACCCCCTATCCGGGGAGCTGTTTTTT. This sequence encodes CASSHPLSGELFF.